Listed below are T cell receptor beta chains from one sample, sequenced in a study of cytomegalovirus exposure and HLA in healthy donors. Clones were sequenced by immunoSEQ multiplex PCR, and TCRdb holds only the in-frame ones, with some missing. The table includes under 70,000 clones, roughly 89% detected once. Specimen: PBMCs. The origin of the receptors is a woman aged 25 to 39 in good health and CMV-seronegative. Each CDR3 is given with its conserved first and last residue. The D gene is left open where the match is weak. Not every row has a clone size; where given, it reads once, few, many or a size class.

d_call j_call v_call clone_size cdr3_nt cdr3_aa
TRBD2 TRBJ2-7 TRBV4-1 few TGCGCCAGCAGCCAAGATGTTAGCGGGAACTACGAGCAGTACTTC CASSQDVSGNYEQYF
- TRBJ1-6 TRBV4-1 - TGCGCCAGCAGCCTCGTAGGGGTGGATTCACCCCTCCACTTT CASSLVGVDSPLHF
TRBD2 TRBJ2-5 TRBV10-3 - TGTGCCATCAGTGAGAGCGGGGGAGGGGGCCAAGAGACCCAGTACTTC CAISESGGGGQETQYF
- TRBJ2-7 TRBV30 - TGTGCCTGGAGTGTACCGAGGGGGGGACGGTACTCCTACGAGCAGTACTTC CAWSVPRGGRYSYEQYF
- TRBJ2-1 TRBV7-5 - TGTGTCAGAAGCGCCCCTAGCGGGACTAGAAACAATGAGCAGTTCTTC CVRSAPSGTRNNEQFF
TRBD1 TRBJ2-1 TRBV5-6 - TGTGCCAGCGACGGACAGGGGGTCAATGAGCAGTTCTTC CASDGQGVNEQFF
TRBD2 TRBJ2-5 TRBV10-3 - TGTGCCATACGGACCAGCAGTGGGGGGAGGACTAGCGGGAGATACCAAGAGACCCAGTACTTC CAIRTSSGGRTSGRYQETQYF
TRBD1 TRBJ1-5 TRBV19 - TGTGCCAGTAGGTCGGGACAGCGTGGCAATCAGCCCCAGCATTTT CASRSGQRGNQPQHF
TRBD2 TRBJ2-7 TRBV5-1 - TGCGCCAGCCAGAGCGGGAGTCCCAGCTCCTACGAGCAGTACTTC CASQSGSPSSYEQYF
TRBD1 TRBJ1-5 TRBV19 - TGTGCCAGTAGCACCGGGACAGGGGGCCATCAGCCCCAGCATTTT CASSTGTGGHQPQHF
TRBD2 TRBJ2-7 TRBV7-6 - TGTGCGACTGCGCCCCTAGCGGGAGCCGTCTCCTACGAGCAGTACTTC CATAPLAGAVSYEQYF
TRBD2 TRBJ2-2 TRBV15 - TGTGCCACCAGCAGAGTGTGGGCAGGGAGGGAGACCGGGGAGCTGTTTTTT CATSRVWAGRETGELFF
TRBD1 TRBJ2-5 TRBV6-5 - TGTGCCAGCAGCAGGGGGACAGCGTACCAAGAGACCCAGTACTTC CASSRGTAYQETQYF
- TRBJ2-5 TRBV9 - TGTGCCAGCAGCTCAGGCAGCCAAGAGACCCAGTACTTC CASSSGSQETQYF
TRBD1 TRBJ1-1 TRBV27 - TGTGCCAGCAGTGACAGGGGAGGCACTGAAGCTTTCTTT CASSDRGGTEAFF
TRBD2 TRBJ2-1 TRBV28 - TGTGCCAGCAGTGGGCAGACTAGCGGGATAAGGGGTGAGCAGTTCTTC CASSGQTSGIRGEQFF
- TRBJ2-3 TRBV18 - TGTGCCAGCAGGACTCCGACAGATACGCAGTATTTT CASRTPTDTQYF
- TRBJ1-5 TRBV18 - TGTGCCAGCTCACCTGGGCAGACCACAGTCCCCCAGCATTTT CASSPGQTTVPQHF
- TRBJ1-2 TRBV19 - TGTGCCAGTAGTCCCCCGGTCAGGGTAATCGGCTACACCTTC CASSPPVRVIGYTF
TRBD1 TRBJ1-4 TRBV14 - TGTGCCAGCAGCCCCTACGGGACAGCAACTAATGAAAAACTGTTTTTT CASSPYGTATNEKLFF
- TRBJ2-3 TRBV7-9 - TGTGCCAGCCTAGGGGGGGGGACAGATACGCAGTATTTT CASLGGGTDTQYF
TRBD1 TRBJ2-7 TRBV30 - TGTGCCTGGTCCATCGGACAGGGCTACGAGCAGTACTTC CAWSIGQGYEQYF
- TRBJ1-3 TRBV7-2 once TGTGCCAGCAGCTTTTCCGCGCCTATCTCTGGAAACACCATATATTTT CASSFSAPISGNTIYF
TRBD2 TRBJ2-3 TRBV6-4 - TGTGCCAGCAGTGCGACTAGCGGGAGCACAGATACGCAGTATTTT CASSATSGSTDTQYF
TRBD2 TRBJ2-5 TRBV19 - TGTGCCAGTAGTATGGCACTAGCGGGAGGTACGGAGACCCAGTACTTC CASSMALAGGTETQYF
- TRBJ2-5 TRBV13 - TGTGCCAGCAGCCCGAGGGAGGTAGAGACCCAGTACTTC CASSPREVETQYF
- TRBJ1-2 TRBV5-4 - TGTGCCAGCAGCTTGGGTAGGGGTGGGTCTGATCACTATGGCTACACCTTC CASSLGRGGSDHYGYTF
TRBD2 TRBJ2-5 TRBV11-2 - TGTGCCAGCAGCTTGGTGGCGGGAGGGCCTCAGGAGACCCAGTACTTC CASSLVAGGPQETQYF
TRBD1 TRBJ1-1 TRBV2 - TGTGCCAGCAGAAAACCAGCCACAGGGGTCACTGAAGCTTTCTTT CASRKPATGVTEAFF
- TRBJ1-1 TRBV6-5 - TGTGCCAGCAGTTACTCTGGGAGTGAAGCTTTCTTT CASSYSGSEAFF
- TRBJ2-1 TRBV9 few TGTGCCAGCAGCTATGGGGGCTTTTCCTACAATGAGCAGTTCTTC CASSYGGFSYNEQFF
TRBD1 TRBJ2-5 TRBV5-1 - TGCGCCAGCAGCACCGCCGGGACAGCCCAAGAGACCCAGTACTTC CASSTAGTAQETQYF
TRBD1 TRBJ2-1 TRBV5-1 - TGCGCCAGCAGCTTGGAGGGGGCTAACGACAATGAGCAGTTCTTC CASSLEGANDNEQFF
TRBD2 TRBJ2-1 TRBV6-5 - TGTGCCAGCAGCCTTGGACTAGCGGGAGGAAATGAGCAGTTCTTC CASSLGLAGGNEQFF
- TRBJ1-5 TRBV30 - TGTGCCTGGAGTGTAGGCGGGGCTGAGCCCCAGCATTTT CAWSVGGAEPQHF
TRBD2 TRBJ2-3 TRBV28 - TGTGCCAGCCGGACTAGCGGAGTAAGCACAGATACGCAGTATTTT CASRTSGVSTDTQYF
TRBD1 TRBJ1-1 TRBV14 - TGTGCCAGCAGCCAAGGGGCATACAGGGGACCTATGAACACTGAAGCTTTCTTT CASSQGAYRGPMNTEAFF
- TRBJ1-3 TRBV4-1 few TGCGCCAGCAGCCAAGATGTAGGGGCAGGGAGGCCCCTTTTTTTT CASSQDVGAGRPLFF
TRBD2 TRBJ2-2 TRBV10-2 - TGCGCCAGCAGGCCCGCCGGGACTAAGACCGGGGAGCTGTTTTTT CASRPAGTKTGELFF
- TRBJ2-7 TRBV4-2 - TGTGCCAGCAGCCAAGAGGGTCCAACAGCGGTGCGCTCCTACGAGCAGTACTTC CASSQEGPTAVRSYEQYF
TRBD1 TRBJ2-7 TRBV19 - TGTGCCAGCTCCTCGACAGGGGGCTTCCCAGTCCCCTACGAGCAGTACTTC CASSSTGGFPVPYEQYF
- TRBJ1-3 TRBV10-3 once TGTGCCATCAGGGGGGGGACCTCTGGAAACACCATATATTTT CAIRGGTSGNTIYF
TRBD1 TRBJ2-5 TRBV13 - TGTGCCAGCAGCTTATCGGGACAGCAAGAGACCCAGTACTTC CASSLSGQQETQYF
- TRBJ1-1 TRBV19 - TGTGCCAGTAGTATTCGGGGAGGGTTGGCAAACACTGAAGCTTTCTTT CASSIRGGLANTEAFF
TRBD1 TRBJ2-3 TRBV30 once TGTGCCTGGGGGACACGGACAGGGGCCCCGGATACGCAGTATTTT CAWGTRTGAPDTQYF
- TRBJ2-2 TRBV2 - TGTGCCAGCAGCCCTAAGACGGGGGTGAACACCGGGGAGCTGTTTTTT CASSPKTGVNTGELFF
TRBD2 TRBJ2-1 TRBV5-1 - TGCGCCAGCAGCGTGGGGCTAGCGGGAGAACGGAATGAGCAGTTCTTC CASSVGLAGERNEQFF
TRBD1 TRBJ2-1 TRBV2 once TGTGCCAGCAGAAGCACAGGGGTGGTTAATGAGCAGTTCTTC CASRSTGVVNEQFF
TRBD2 TRBJ2-1 TRBV19 - TGTGCCAGTAGTATACTGCGGGAGGCCTACAATGAGCAGTTCTTC CASSILREAYNEQFF